This TCR beta chain emerged from a study of blood T cell repertoires in COVID-19. The CDR3 runs to 14 residues. V was pared by 8 bases and J by 4 bases, with 12 bases between. Looked up from germline, CDR1 is SNHLY and CDR2 is FYNNEI. The repertoire was sequenced with immunoSEQ multiplex PCR; TCRdb's copy has only in-frame clones and lacks some. This repertoire shows 200,000 or so clones, around 90% found once; its top ten account for around 0.84%. The chain links TRBV2 to TRBJ2-6; tentatively, D is TRBD1 (5 bases). The TCR was taken from a man aged 55 to 70 with COVID-19, enrolled during active disease. The specimen was peripheral blood. The DNA of the CDR3 is TGTGCCAGCGTCAAGGGGCGCGGGGCCAACGTCCTGACTTTC. Amino acids: CASVKGRGANVLTF.